Described below is a single T cell receptor beta chain sequence and its context. Original handling: Using reference gene primer amplification, nucleated cell counts were estimated. The protocol was immunoSEQ multiplex PCR, while the TCRdb copy is restricted to in-frame clones and leaves out a portion. V and J calls and clone size come straight from that table; D and trimming were deduced from the DNA. The sample contains roughly 130,000 clones, about 88% of which appear only once. This sample stems from a study of blood T cell repertoires in COVID-19. Study summary: The origin of the acute and convalescent COVID-19 samples was the United States, Italy and Spain. T cells, B-cell-depleted T cells, or PBMCs supplied cDNA or gDNA.

Germline V gene lookup returns CDR1 MNHNY and CDR2 SVGAGI (reference sequence). The CDR3 runs to 14 residues. The V and J ends lost 5 bases and 6 bases, in that order; junction bases with no gene match: 6. The chain carries TRBV6-6 and TRBJ1-2; 10 bases fit TRBD1. The source material was peripheral blood. The sequence came from a man aged 50-60 years with active COVID-19. CDR3: CASSRTGGNDGYTF. The CDR3 DNA sequence: TGTGCCAGCAGTCGGACAGGGGGGAACGATGGCTACACCTTC.